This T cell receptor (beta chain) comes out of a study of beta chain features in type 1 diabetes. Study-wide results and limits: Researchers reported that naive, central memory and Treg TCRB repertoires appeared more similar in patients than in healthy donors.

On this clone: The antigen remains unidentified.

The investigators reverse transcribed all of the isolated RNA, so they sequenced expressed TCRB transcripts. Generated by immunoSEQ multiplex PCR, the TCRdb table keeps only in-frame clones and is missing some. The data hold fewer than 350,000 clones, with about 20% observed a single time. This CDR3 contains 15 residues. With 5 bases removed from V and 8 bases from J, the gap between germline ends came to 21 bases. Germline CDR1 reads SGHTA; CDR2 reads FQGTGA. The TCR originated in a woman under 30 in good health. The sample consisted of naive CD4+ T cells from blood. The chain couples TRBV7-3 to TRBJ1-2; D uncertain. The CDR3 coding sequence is TGTGCCAGCAGCCCCACGTCAACCGGGAGCCAGGGCTACACCTTC. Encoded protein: CASSPTSTGSQGYTF.